This T cell receptor (beta chain) was identified during a study of T cells in Graves' hyperthyroidism and ophthalmopathy. General study findings and limits: Progression to ophthalmopathy was predicted a median of about six months early.

RNA transcripts yielded amplified TCR beta CDR3 regions. First-round RT-PCR targeting the TCR CDR3 was performed with the HTBI primer set. TCRdb reanalysed the multiplex PCR reads using MiXCR and keeps one entry per CDR3 protein. The data hold over 650,000 distinct CDR3 sequences, with roughly 17% observed a single time. J was trimmed by 3 bases and V by 1 base; bases with no gene match: 0. The CDR3 length is 14 residues. The germline V gene has CDR1 LGHDT and CDR2 YNNKEL (reference sequence). Researchers barred patients who had uncontrolled infection, other autoimmune disease, pregnancy or lactation. PBMCs came from around 9.7 ml fresh peripheral blood. There are a few counts of this clonotype. Its antigen is undetermined.

The V and J genes are TRBV3-1 and TRBJ2-1; 7 nucleotides match TRBD1. The sample taken for sequencing was blood. This TCR was sampled from a man younger than 35 with Graves' hyperthyroidism. The DNA for the CDR3 is TGTGCCAGCAGCCAAGGGACAGGCTACAATGAGCAGTTCTTC. Protein product: CASSQGTGYNEQFF.